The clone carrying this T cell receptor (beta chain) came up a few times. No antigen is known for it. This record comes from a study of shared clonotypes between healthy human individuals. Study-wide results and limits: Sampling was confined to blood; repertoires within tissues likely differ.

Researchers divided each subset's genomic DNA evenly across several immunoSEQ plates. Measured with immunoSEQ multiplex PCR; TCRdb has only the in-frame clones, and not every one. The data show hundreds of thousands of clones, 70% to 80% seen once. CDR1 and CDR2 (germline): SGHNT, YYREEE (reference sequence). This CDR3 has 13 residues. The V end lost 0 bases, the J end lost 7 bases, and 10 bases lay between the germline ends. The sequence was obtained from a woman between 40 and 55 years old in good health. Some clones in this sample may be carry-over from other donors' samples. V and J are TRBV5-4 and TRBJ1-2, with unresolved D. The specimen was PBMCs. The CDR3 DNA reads TGTGCCAGCAGCTTGGCTAGTGGGGTTGGCTACACCTTC. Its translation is CASSLASGVGYTF.